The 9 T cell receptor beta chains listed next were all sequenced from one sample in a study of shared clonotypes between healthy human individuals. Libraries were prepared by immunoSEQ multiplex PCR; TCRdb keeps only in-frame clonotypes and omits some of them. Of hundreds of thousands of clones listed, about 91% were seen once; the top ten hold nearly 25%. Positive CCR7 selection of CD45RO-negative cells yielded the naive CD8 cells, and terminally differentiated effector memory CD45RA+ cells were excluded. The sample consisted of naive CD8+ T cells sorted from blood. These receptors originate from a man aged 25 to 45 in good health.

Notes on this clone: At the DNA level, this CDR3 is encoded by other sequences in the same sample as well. The CDR3 DNA sequence: TGTGCCAGCAGCTTGGGGCCGGAAGCCTACGAGCAGTACTTC. Its translation: CASSLGPEAYEQYF. V usage is TRBV5-4 and J usage is TRBJ2-7, with no clear D. Germline CDR1 is SGHNT and CDR2 is YYREEE (reference sequence). CDR3 length: 14 amino acids. Trimming stripped 0 bases from V and 2 bases from J, with 9 bases between.

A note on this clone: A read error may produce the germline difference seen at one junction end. CDR3 sequence reads: CASSESGSIDTQYF. The CDR3 nucleotides are TGCGCCAGCAGTGAAAGCGGGAGCATAGATACGCAGTATTTT. This chain joins TRBV10-1 and TRBJ2-3; 8 nucleotides line up with TRBD2. In germline, CDR1 is WNHNN, CDR2 SYGVQD (reference sequence). This CDR3 is 14 amino acids long.

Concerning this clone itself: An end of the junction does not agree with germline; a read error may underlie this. CDR3 amino acids: CASSLDTRYTQYF. The CDR3 DNA sequence: TGTGCTAGCAGCTTGGACACAAGATATACGCAGTATTTT. The V gene is TRBV7-7, the J gene TRBJ2-3; the D gene is possibly TRBD1 (5 bases). The germline gives CDR1 SSHAT, CDR2 FNYEAQ (reference sequence). The CDR3 spans 13 residues.

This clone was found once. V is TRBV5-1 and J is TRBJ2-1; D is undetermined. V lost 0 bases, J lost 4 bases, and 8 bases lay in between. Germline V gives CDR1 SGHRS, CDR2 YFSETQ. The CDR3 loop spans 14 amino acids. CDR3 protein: CASSLDGRYNEQFF. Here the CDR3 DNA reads TGCGCCAGCAGCTTGGACGGTCGGTACAATGAGCAGTTCTTC.

The CDR3 here is CASSLASSTDTQYF. CDR3 nucleotide sequence: TGTGCCAGTAGTCTGGCGTCTAGCACAGATACGCAGTATTTT. J is TRBJ2-3 and V is TRBV19, with D hard to call. Germline CDR1 and CDR2: LNHDA and SQIVND (reference sequence). V was clipped by 5 bases and J by 0 bases, with 9 bases between them. The CDR3 is 14 amino acids.

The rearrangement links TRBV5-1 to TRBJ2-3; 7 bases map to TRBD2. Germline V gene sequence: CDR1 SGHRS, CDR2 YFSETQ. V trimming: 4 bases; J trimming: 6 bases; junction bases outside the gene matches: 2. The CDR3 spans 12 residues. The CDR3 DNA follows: TGCGCCAGCAGCCGAGCGGGGGATACGCAGTATTTT. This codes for CASSRAGDTQYF.

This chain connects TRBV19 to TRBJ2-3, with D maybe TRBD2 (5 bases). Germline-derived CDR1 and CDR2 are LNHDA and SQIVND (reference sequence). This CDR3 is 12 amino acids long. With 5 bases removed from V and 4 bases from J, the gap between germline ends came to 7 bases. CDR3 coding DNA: TGTGCCAGTAGTCGGGAAGCAGATACGCAGTATTTT. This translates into CASSREADTQYF.

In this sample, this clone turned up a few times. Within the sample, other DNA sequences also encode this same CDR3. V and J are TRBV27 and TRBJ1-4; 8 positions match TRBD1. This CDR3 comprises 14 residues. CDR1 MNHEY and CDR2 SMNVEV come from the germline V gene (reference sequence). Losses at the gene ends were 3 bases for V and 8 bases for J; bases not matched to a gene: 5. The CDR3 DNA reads TGTGCCAGCAGTTTTCGACAGGGGCGGGAAAAACTGTTTTTT. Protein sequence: CASSFRQGREKLFF.

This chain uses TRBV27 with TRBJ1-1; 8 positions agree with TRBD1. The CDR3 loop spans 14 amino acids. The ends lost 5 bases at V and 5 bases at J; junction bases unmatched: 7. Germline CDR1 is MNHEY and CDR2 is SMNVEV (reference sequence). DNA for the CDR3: TGTGCCAGCAGTGTGCAGGGGGCGGGAACTGAAGCTTTCTTT. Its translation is CASSVQGAGTEAFF.